The T cell receptor beta chain described here comes from a study of blood T cell repertoires in COVID-19. Study background: From the United States, Italy and Spain came samples of acute and convalescent COVID-19.

In the original workflow: Cell counts per sample came from amplifying reference gene primers. TCRdb's table, derived via immunoSEQ multiplex PCR, lists solely in-frame clones and lacks some. V, J and clone size are taken as reported in that table, and D and trimming were inferred from the DNA itself. The table lists some 150,000 clones, 85% of them singletons, with roughly 3% in the top ten. Losses at the gene ends were 6 bases for V and 4 bases for J; bases not matched to a gene: 7. The length of the CDR3 is 14 residues. Germline-derived CDR1 and CDR2 are MNHEY and SVGAGI. This receptor was obtained from a woman in her 40s with active or convalescent COVID-19. The chain is built from TRBV6-5 and TRBJ2-7; 9 bases are shared with TRBD2. Sequencing input: peripheral blood. DNA for the CDR3: TGTGCCAGCAGATTGACTAGCGGAACTTACGAGCAGTACTTC. Translating gives CASRLTSGTYEQYF.